The 30 T cell receptor beta chains listed next were all sequenced from one sample in a study of vaccination and CD4 T cells after COVID-19. Treatment described: roughly 10-day PBMC culture with coronavirus spike peptide pools or control peptides (ViraFEST assay). These TCRs' antigens remain unknown. Sequencing of DNA taken from cultured CD4+ T cells relied on the Oncomine TCR Beta short-read assay. TCRdb re-derived calls from the PCR reads in MiXCR, one entry per CDR3 protein. Of about 4,500 distinct CDR3 sequences in the sample, less than 50% are singletons; the top ten hold around 20%. The material sequenced was CD4+ T cells from blood, cultured in vitro. These receptors all stem from a human donor who had recovered from COVID-19.

Of note for this clonotype: At one boundary the junction diverges from the germline segment, which might be a read error. The genes are TRBV19 and TRBJ2-4; D unclear. The germline V gene encodes CDR1 LNHDA and CDR2 SQIVND (reference sequence). This CDR3 has 11 amino acids. In nucleotides, the CDR3 is TGCTCCTCGGAAGGGAAAAACATTCAGTACTTC. Amino acids: CSSEGKNIQYF.

The chain employs TRBV19 and TRBJ2-7; unclear D gene. The CDR3 is 11 residues long. Deletions cut 3 bases from V and 6 bases from J, with 6 bases between. Germline CDR1 LNHDA, CDR2 SQIVND (reference sequence). CDR3 sequence reads: CASSMWGEQYF. The CDR3 DNA is TGTGCCAGTAGTATGTGGGGCGAGCAGTACTTC. The full variable domain, with the rest looked up from reference TRBV19 and TRBJ2-7, is DGGITQSPKYLFRKEGQNVTLSCEQNLNHDAMYWYRQDPGQGLRLIYYSQIVNDFQKGDIAEGYSVSREKKESFPLTVTSAQKNPTAFYLCASSMWGEQYFGPGTRLTVT.

This clonotype was detected only a few times. The chain uses TRBV12-3 or TRBV12-4 and TRBJ1-6; D unclear. CDR3 length: 13 amino acids. The V gene lost 6 bases and the J gene lost 0 bases, with 3 bases spanning the gap. CDR3 nucleotide sequence: TGTGCCAGCAGCAGCTCCTATAATTCACCCCTCCACTTT. Translating gives CASSSSYNSPLHF.

This chain uses TRBV2 with TRBJ1-4; 7 bases map to TRBD1. The germline CDR1 and CDR2 sequences are SNHLY and FYNNEI. J lost 1 base, V lost 8 bases, and 10 bases had no gene match. CDR3 length equals 16 residues. The CDR3 DNA reads TGTGCCAGCGCCCAGGGGGGCCTTAGAACTAATGAAAAACTGTTTTTT. This gives the protein CASAQGGLRTNEKLFF.

V and J are TRBV7-7 and TRBJ2-5, with TRBD2 matching over 11 bases. This CDR3 is built from 16 residues. The V gene's germline CDR1 is SSHAT and CDR2 FNYEAQ (reference sequence). V was clipped by 5 bases and J by 1 base; unmatched bases: 6. The CDR3 nucleotides are TGTGCCAGCAGCAAAGGACTAGCGGGCATCCAAGAGACCCAGTACTTC. Translating gives CASSKGLAGIQETQYF.

The chain joins TRBV2 to TRBJ1-5; no firm D call. V dropped 6 bases and J dropped 5 bases, with 17 bases sitting between them. CDR3 length: 15 amino acids. In germline, CDR1 is SNHLY, CDR2 FYNNEI. CDR3 DNA sequence: TGTGCCAGCAGGGACGACACAGTGGGTGATCAGCCCCAGCATTTT. It yields the protein CASRDDTVGDQPQHF.

The chain couples TRBV20-1 to TRBJ1-2; tentative D call: TRBD1 (5 bases). The CDR3 totals 19 residues. Per germline, CDR1 DFQATT and CDR2 SNEGSKA (reference sequence). The V and J ends lost 0 bases and 1 base respectively, with 24 bases between them. CDR3 DNA sequence: TGCAGTGCTAGAGAGAGGGTGTCGAGGGGCCGACCTTATAACTATGGCTACACCTTC. Its translation is CSARERVSRGRPYNYGYTF.

The CDR3 sequence: CASSKELRGADTQYF. The CDR3 DNA follows: TGTGCCAGCAGCAAAGAACTCAGGGGGGCAGATACGCAGTATTTT. V usage is TRBV21-1 and J usage is TRBJ2-3; no check of the table's D call, TRBD1, against the DNA was made. TRBV21-1 is marked as a pseudogene. This CDR3 spans 15 amino acids.

This chain joins TRBV27 and TRBJ2-3, with D tentatively TRBD1 (5 bases). This CDR3 has 18 amino acids. The V and J ends lost 8 bases and 1 base respectively, with 25 bases between them. The germline V gene has CDR1 MNHEY and CDR2 SMNVEV (reference sequence). CDR3 sequence reads: CASGSGYLGFRGTDTQYF. As DNA, the CDR3 is TGTGCCAGCGGATCAGGGTATTTGGGTTTTAGGGGCACAGATACGCAGTATTTT.

This clonotype was picked up one time. This chain connects TRBV28 to TRBJ1-5; 11 nucleotides match TRBD1. In germline, CDR1 is MDHEN, CDR2 SYDVKM. The CDR3 is made up of 15 amino acids. Trimming took 6 bases from V and 2 from J; bases not matched to a gene: 3. As DNA, the CDR3 is TGTGCCAGCAGCATGGGACAGGGGGGCAATCAGCCCCAGCATTTT. Encoded protein: CASSMGQGGNQPQHF.

The genes are TRBV11-2 and TRBJ1-3; D unclear. V was trimmed by 6 bases and J by 3 bases, leaving 12 bases between them. The CDR3 totals 14 residues. From germline, CDR1 is SGHAT and CDR2 FQNNGV. The CDR3 spells CASRSRSFGNTIYF. The DNA of the CDR3 is TGTGCCAGCAGGTCAAGGAGCTTTGGAAACACCATATATTTT.

This chain joins TRBV5-4 and TRBJ2-2; 9 bases are shared with TRBD2. Germline V lookup: CDR1 SGHNT, CDR2 YYREEE (reference sequence). Germline trimming cut 4 bases from V and 5 bases from J; bases unmatched to any gene: 6. The CDR3 runs 15 residues. CDR3 nucleotides: TGTGCCAGCAGCCCGGAGCGGGGGGTGACCGGGGAGCTGTTTTTT. It specifies CASSPERGVTGELFF.

The gene calls are TRBV4-2 and TRBJ2-2; D is perhaps TRBD1 (5 bases). Trimming removed 4 bases from V and 1 base from J, with 10 bases in between. This CDR3 is 15 amino acids long. The germline V gene has CDR1 LGHNA and CDR2 YNFKEQ. The CDR3 DNA follows: TGTGCCAGCAGCCTTCTCGGACAGAACACCGGGGAGCTGTTTTTT. Amino acids: CASSLLGQNTGELFF.

The table lists this clonotype with a few counts. The chain has TRBV7-2 and TRBJ2-3, with 8 bases that match TRBD1. V was clipped by 5 bases and J by 0 bases; unmatched bases: 7. The V gene's germline CDR1 is SGHTA and CDR2 FQGNSA. The CDR3 is made up of 16 amino acids. CDR3 region: CASSLDRGTSTDTQYF. The CDR3 nucleotides are TGTGCCAGCAGCCTCGACAGGGGCACTAGCACAGATACGCAGTATTTT. Drawing the rest from reference TRBV7-2 and TRBJ2-3, the complete variable domain is GAGVSQSPSNKVTEKGKDVELRCDPISGHTALYWYRQSLGQGLEFLIYFQGNSAPDKSGLPSDRFSAERTGGSVSTLTIQRTQQEDSAVYLCASSLDRGTSTDTQYFGPGTRLTVL.

This sequence joins TRBV2 and TRBJ1-2; tentatively, D is TRBD1 (5 bases). In germline, CDR1 is SNHLY, CDR2 FYNNEI. The CDR3 has 12 residues. V lost 7 bases to trimming and J lost 5 bases, with 11 bases between them. The CDR3 spells CASNLGGYGYTF. The DNA for the CDR3 is TGTGCCAGCAACCTTGGGGGGTATGGCTACACCTTC.

This clonotype appeared a few times. The DNA for the CDR3 is TGTGCCACCAGCAGGGGAAGAACCTATGGCTACACCTTC. Protein sequence: CATSRGRTYGYTF. The chain uses TRBV15 and TRBJ1-2; no clear D. CDR3 size: 13 residues. V was clipped by 3 bases and J by 4 bases, with 9 bases between them. Germline V gives CDR1 LNHNV, CDR2 YYDKDF (reference sequence).

This clonotype was detected a few times. The chain has TRBV28 and TRBJ1-3; 7 bases fit TRBD1. Trimming removed 4 bases from V and 4 bases from J; junction bases left unmatched: 4. Germline values: CDR1 MDHEN, CDR2 SYDVKM. This CDR3 has 14 amino acids. The CDR3 coding sequence is TGTGCCAGCAGTTCACAGGGGCCGGGAAACACCATATATTTT. Its protein product is CASSSQGPGNTIYF.

The chain has TRBV18 and TRBJ1-6; TRBD1 might be the D (5 bases). Trimming took 0 bases from V and 10 from J, leaving 13 bases between them. Germline values: CDR1 KGHSH, CDR2 LQKENI. This CDR3 is built from 15 residues. CDR3 coding DNA: TGTGCCAGCTCACCACCGTTGGGGGACGGATCACCCCTCCACTTT. This encodes CASSPPLGDGSPLHF.

J is TRBJ2-5 and V is TRBV2; TRBD1 matches 10 bases. The germline gives CDR1 SNHLY, CDR2 FYNNEI. Trimming took 6 bases from V and 2 from J; bases not matched to a gene: 12. The CDR3 consists of 17 residues. The CDR3 protein is CASRYRTGGLDQETQYF. CDR3 in DNA: TGTGCCAGCAGATATCGGACAGGGGGACTTGATCAAGAGACCCAGTACTTC. The variable domain in full, with the rest retrieved from reference TRBV2 and TRBJ2-5, is EPEVTQTPSHQVTQMGQEVILRCVPISNHLYFYWYRQILGQKVEFLVSFYNNEISEKSEIFDDQFSVERPDGSNFTLKIRSTKLEDSAMYFCASRYRTGGLDQETQYFGPGTRLLVL.

The chain is built from TRBV6-2 or TRBV6-3 and TRBJ2-5; 8 bases agree with TRBD2. Germline trimming cut 5 bases from V and 5 bases from J; bases unmatched to any gene: 7. This CDR3 spans 14 amino acids. Per germline, CDR1 MNHEY and CDR2 SVGEGT. CDR3 in DNA: TGTGCCAGCAGTCAACGGGGGGGCCGGGAGACCCAGTACTTC. Protein: CASSQRGGRETQYF.

This clonotype appeared a few times. The chain employs TRBV19 and TRBJ1-2, with 7 bases that match TRBD1. CDR1 is LNHDA, CDR2 SQIVND, per germline (reference sequence). This CDR3 has 13 residues. V was clipped by 2 bases and J by 5 bases; unmatched bases: 2. CDR3 coding DNA: TGTGCCAGTAGTATACAGGGGGGATATGGCTACACCTTC. Its protein is CASSIQGGYGYTF.

This clonotype was seen only once. A read error may produce the germline difference seen at one junction end. The chain has TRBV5-1 and TRBJ2-5; perhaps TRBD1 as D (5 bases). This CDR3 contains 14 residues. Germline CDR1 is SGHRS and CDR2 is YFSETQ. The chain's CDR3 is CVSSVMGREETQYF. The CDR3 DNA follows: TGCGTCAGCAGCGTCATGGGCAGGGAAGAGACCCAGTACTTC.

This clonotype was recorded a few times. J is TRBJ1-2 and V is TRBV6-2 or TRBV6-3; 8 bases line up with TRBD1. V shed 0 bases, J shed 4 bases, and the junction held 4 bases outside the gene matches. Germline V gene lookup returns CDR1 MNHEY and CDR2 SVGEGT. CDR3 size: 15 residues. Here the CDR3 reads CASSYSTGDIYGYTF. The CDR3 bases are TGTGCCAGCAGTTACTCGACAGGGGATATCTATGGCTACACCTTC.

This CDR3 reads CAWSEGQYNYGYTF. As DNA, the CDR3 is TGTGCCTGGAGTGAAGGACAGTATAACTATGGCTACACCTTC. The chain carries TRBV30 and TRBJ1-2; D may be TRBD1 (6 bases). V was pared by 1 base and J by 1 base, with 10 bases between. The CDR3 totals 14 residues. CDR1 is GTSNPN, CDR2 SVGIG, per germline (reference sequence).

This chain uses TRBV2 with TRBJ2-2; TRBD2 aligns across 11 bases. The germline gives CDR1 SNHLY, CDR2 FYNNEI. This CDR3 is built from 15 residues. Germline trimming cut 6 bases from V and 5 bases from J; bases unmatched to any gene: 5. The CDR3 spells CASRGLAGGTGELFF. CDR3 sequence (DNA): TGTGCCAGCAGGGGGCTAGCGGGAGGAACCGGGGAGCTGTTTTTT.

This chain uses TRBV6-1 with TRBJ1-2, with D possibly TRBD1 on 6 matching bases. CDR1 and CDR2 (germline): MNHNS, SASEGT. The CDR3 is 15 amino acids. The ends were cut back, 4 bases at V and 3 bases at J, with 15 bases in the middle. The CDR3 bases are TGTGCCAGCAGTGTACGGGCAGGGGTAGACTATGGCTACACCTTC. Its protein product is CASSVRAGVDYGYTF.

The chain is built from TRBV2 and TRBJ1-2, with D possibly TRBD1 on 5 matching bases. The germline gives CDR1 SNHLY, CDR2 FYNNEI. The CDR3 spans 13 residues. With 7 bases removed from V and 8 bases from J, the gap between germline ends came to 17 bases. This CDR3 is CASKDTGVWGYTF. CDR3 DNA sequence: TGTGCCAGCAAGGATACGGGGGTGTGGGGCTACACCTTC.

The V and J genes are TRBV6-5 and TRBJ2-7, with TRBD1 as a possible D gene (7 bases). CDR1 is MNHEY, CDR2 SVGAGI, per germline. This CDR3 region has 13 residues. The V end lost 4 bases, the J end lost 7 bases, and 14 bases lay between the germline ends. CDR3 in amino acids: CASSWSGGNEQYF. The DNA for the CDR3 is TGTGCCAGCAGTTGGTCAGGGGGGAATGAGCAGTACTTC.

This clonotype was seen a handful of times. V usage is TRBV15 and J usage is TRBJ2-1; TRBD1 agrees at 11 bases. The CDR3 runs to 16 residues. The V gene end was trimmed by 0 bases and the J gene end by 6 bases; junction bases not matched to a gene: 4. The germline V gene encodes CDR1 LNHNV and CDR2 YYDKDF (reference sequence). This chain's CDR3 is CATSRELGTGGNEQFF. Written as DNA, the CDR3 is TGTGCCACCAGCAGAGAGTTAGGGACAGGGGGCAATGAGCAGTTCTTC. Together with reference TRBV15 and TRBJ2-1, the CDR3 gives the full variable domain: DAMVIQNPRYQVTQFGKPVTLSCSQTLNHNVMYWYQQKSSQAPKLLFHYYDKDFNNEADTPDNFQSRRPNTSFCFLDIRSPGLGDTAMYLCATSRELGTGGNEQFFGPGTRLTVL.

V is TRBV12-3 or TRBV12-4 and J is TRBJ1-2; D is unresolved. The CDR3 runs to 13 residues. V was cut by 5 bases and J by 5 bases, with 12 bases left in between. The CDR3 protein is CASSGLLDYGYTF. CDR3 DNA sequence: TGTGCCAGCAGTGGACTGTTGGATTATGGCTACACCTTC.